This TCR beta chain derives from a study of blood T cell repertoires in COVID-19. Looking at the study overall: The analysed material was cDNA or gDNA that came from T cells, B-cell-depleted T cells, or PBMCs.

As originally analysed: Amplification of reference gene primers provided the estimated nucleated cell counts. Measured with immunoSEQ multiplex PCR; TCRdb has only the in-frame clones, and not every one. That table is the source of V, J and clone size, and D and trimming were worked out from the DNA. The table has about 150,000 clones, approximately 79% seen once. The germline V gene has CDR1 SGHTS and CDR2 YDEGEE. CDR3 length: 15 residues. Trimming pared 0 bases from V and 4 bases from J, leaving 11 bases between. The chain uses TRBV5-8 and TRBJ1-3, with D possibly matching TRBD1 (6 bases). This TCR derives from a man aged 45-65 years with active or convalescent COVID-19. The sample consisted of peripheral blood. Here the CDR3 reads CASSLDRELGNTIYF. The CDR3 DNA reads TGTGCCAGCAGCTTGGACAGGGAATTAGGAAACACCATATATTTT.